Listed below are T cell receptor beta chains from one sample, sequenced in a study of a mutant IDH1 vaccine in newly diagnosed glioma. No antigen has been assigned to these receptors. Clones were sequenced by immunoSEQ multiplex PCR, and TCRdb holds only the in-frame ones, with some missing. Of roughly 56,000 clones in the sample, 76% were seen once. Material: PBMCs, obtained from a glioma patient whose treatment included an IDH1 peptide vaccine. The receptor set was obtained from a woman aged 40 to 55 with glioma. Some clones in this sample may be carry-over from other donors' samples. Both conserved end residues are part of each CDR3. The D gene is left open where the match is weak. Where a row states a size, it is once, few, many or the class of an expanded clone; other rows omit it.

CDR3 protein | CDR3 DNA | V gene | clone size | J gene | D gene
CASKQQMNTEAFF | TGTGCCAGCAAGCAGCAGATGAACACTGAAGCTTTCTTT | TRBV6-1 | . | TRBJ1-1 | .
CASSSLSPGNYGYTF | TGTGCCAGCAGTTCCTTAAGTCCAGGGAACTATGGCTACACCTTC | TRBV6-6 | few | TRBJ1-2 | .
CASSLGDTQYF | TGCGCCAGCAGCTTGGGTGATACGCAGTATTTT | TRBV5-1 | . | TRBJ2-3 | .
CASSEAKGGELFF | TGTGCCAGCAGTGAAGCCAAGGGCGGGGAGCTGTTTTTT | TRBV2 | . | TRBJ2-2 | .
CASGGYTEAFF | TGTGCCAGCGGGGGCTACACTGAAGCTTTCTTT | TRBV2 | . | TRBJ1-1 | .
CASSYSAGGTYEQYF | TGTGCCAGCAGCTATTCCGCAGGGGGGACCTACGAGCAGTACTTC | TRBV5-6 | . | TRBJ2-7 | .
CASSRLAGNNEQFF | TGTGCCAGCAGTAGACTAGCGGGGAACAATGAGCAGTTCTTC | TRBV6-1 | . | TRBJ2-1 | TRBD2
CASSRGPAEHEQYF | TGTGCCAGCAGCAGAGGTCCCGCAGAGCACGAGCAGTACTTC | TRBV7-8 | . | TRBJ2-7 | .
CASSGVTGYNEQFF | TGTGCCAGCAGCGGGGTGACAGGTTACAATGAGCAGTTCTTC | TRBV5-6 | . | TRBJ2-1 | .
CASSEVIWGADEQFF | TGTGCCAGCAGTGAAGTGATATGGGGGGCAGATGAGCAGTTCTTC | TRBV2 | . | TRBJ2-1 | .
CASSTRQGRDEQFF | TGTGCCAGTAGTACCAGACAGGGTAGGGATGAGCAGTTCTTC | TRBV19 | . | TRBJ2-1 | TRBD1
CASSEIRGHGYTF | TGTGCCAGCAGTGAAATCAGGGGGCATGGCTACACCTTC | TRBV2 | . | TRBJ1-2 | TRBD1
CAWTDRGGSGVGGNTIYF | TGTGCCTGGACTGACCGGGGGGGCAGCGGAGTTGGTGGAAACACCATATATTTT | TRBV30 | once | TRBJ1-3 | .
CASSEGPAPTSYEQYF | TGTGCCAGCAGTGAAGGCCCAGCGCCGACCTCCTACGAGCAGTACTTC | TRBV25-1 | . | TRBJ2-7 | .
CASSEGRPGYTF | TGTGCCAGCAGTGAGGGTCGTCCAGGCTACACCTTC | TRBV6-1 | . | TRBJ1-2 | .
CASSLGDRGRTDTQYF | TGCGCCAGCAGCTTGGGGGACAGGGGTCGGACAGATACGCAGTATTTT | TRBV5-1 | . | TRBJ2-3 | TRBD1
CASRSGPSGSYEQYF | TGTGCCAGCAGATCCGGTCCAAGTGGGTCCTACGAGCAGTACTTC | TRBV6-5 | . | TRBJ2-7 | .
CASRGQSTDTQYF | TGCGCCAGCAGAGGGCAGAGCACAGATACGCAGTATTTT | TRBV4-3 | . | TRBJ2-3 | .
CASSIPRTGVFYGYTF | TGTGCCAGTAGTATCCCTCGAACAGGGGTCTTCTATGGCTACACCTTC | TRBV19 | . | TRBJ1-2 | TRBD1
CSVEDLVRGYGYTF | TGCAGCGTTGAAGATCTCGTCAGAGGCTATGGCTACACCTTC | TRBV29-1 | . | TRBJ1-2 | .
CASRGRTEAFF | TGTGCCAGTAGAGGGAGGACTGAAGCTTTCTTT | TRBV19 | . | TRBJ1-1 | .
CASSEAGTDRGRRGTQYF | TGTGCCAGCAGCGAGGCCGGGACAGACAGGGGGCGCCGAGGTACGCAGTATTTT | TRBV5-4 | few | TRBJ2-3 | TRBD1
CASSFTGLNTEAFF | TGTGCCAGCAGCTTTACAGGGTTGAACACTGAAGCTTTCTTT | TRBV7-6 | . | TRBJ1-1 | .
CASSQFRTSGTYGYTF | TGTGCCAGCAGCCAATTCCGGACAAGTGGGACCTATGGCTACACCTTC | TRBV14 | few | TRBJ1-2 | .
CASSENRRNYGYTF | TGCGCCAGCAGTGAGAACAGGCGTAACTATGGCTACACCTTC | TRBV10-2 | . | TRBJ1-2 | .
CASSMGQGGSETQYF | TGTGCCAGTAGTATGGGGCAGGGAGGGTCGGAGACCCAGTACTTC | TRBV19 | . | TRBJ2-5 | TRBD2
CAISGETGSYGYTF | TGTGCCATCAGTGGGGAGACAGGGAGCTATGGCTACACCTTC | TRBV10-3 | . | TRBJ1-2 | TRBD1
CASSLVGTGTGHYGYTF | TGTGCCAGCAGCTTAGTGGGAACCGGGACAGGGCACTATGGCTACACCTTC | TRBV7-2 | . | TRBJ1-2 | TRBD1
CASSFVQGNNQPQHF | TGTGCCAGCAGTTTCGTACAGGGCAACAATCAGCCCCAGCATTTT | TRBV27 | . | TRBJ1-5 | .
CSSSEAGGYTF | TGCAGCTCCTCCGAAGCCGGGGGCTACACCTTC | TRBV29-1 | few | TRBJ1-2 | .
CAWTYGPTYEQYF | TGTGCCTGGACCTATGGCCCCACCTACGAGCAGTACTTC | TRBV30 | . | TRBJ2-7 | .
CASSELGRFEGELFF | TGCGCCAGCAGTGAGCTTGGACGGTTTGAAGGGGAGCTGTTTTTT | TRBV10-2 | . | TRBJ2-2 | .
CASSFEQPFHPDTEAFF | TGCGCCAGCAGTTTTGAACAACCGTTTCACCCGGACACTGAAGCTTTCTTT | TRBV10-2 | . | TRBJ1-1 | .
CAISESYSTGRNEQYF | TGTGCCATCAGTGAGTCCTACTCAACGGGAAGGAACGAGCAGTACTTC | TRBV10-3 | . | TRBJ2-7 | .
CSVRGDKGADTQYF | TGCAGCGTTCGGGGGGACAAGGGGGCAGATACGCAGTATTTT | TRBV29-1 | . | TRBJ2-3 | .
CASRSTGAEAFF | TGTGCCAGCAGGTCGACGGGCGCTGAAGCTTTCTTT | TRBV5-4 | . | TRBJ1-1 | .
CASSPLPLTGNTEAFF | TGTGCCAGCTCACCCCTGCCCCTTACAGGTAACACTGAAGCTTTCTTT | TRBV18 | . | TRBJ1-1 | .
CASSSPRQGAYYGYTF | TGTGCCAGCAGTTCCCCCCGACAGGGGGCTTACTATGGCTACACCTTC | TRBV6-5 | . | TRBJ1-2 | TRBD1
CATPLEPERSPLHF | TGTGCCACCCCATTAGAACCTGAGAGATCACCCCTCCACTTT | TRBV10-3 | . | TRBJ1-6 | .
CASSFSTTFGYTF | TGTGCCAGCAGCTTCAGCACAACGTTCGGCTACACCTTC | TRBV5-5 | . | TRBJ1-2 | .
CASSLGQGIYNEQFF | TGCGCCAGCAGCCTAGGACAGGGGATATACAATGAGCAGTTCTTC | TRBV5-1 | . | TRBJ2-1 | TRBD1
CAWSPLWGGSNQPQHF | TGTGCCTGGAGTCCACTATGGGGGGGTTCCAATCAGCCCCAGCATTTT | TRBV30 | few | TRBJ1-5 | .
CAWSVDSSRAEAFF | TGTGCCTGGAGTGTAGACAGTTCTAGGGCTGAAGCTTTCTTT | TRBV30 | . | TRBJ1-1 | .
CASSYLGPPSDEQYF | TGTGCCAGCAGTTACTTAGGACCGCCCTCAGACGAGCAGTACTTC | TRBV6-5 | . | TRBJ2-7 | .
CSVEDSGTLGEKLFF | TGCAGCGTTGAAGATAGCGGCACGCTGGGGGAAAAACTGTTTTTT | TRBV29-1 | . | TRBJ1-4 | .
CASSRLAGLLGDTGELFF | TGTGCCAGCAGCCGACTAGCGGGGCTCCTCGGGGACACCGGGGAGCTGTTTTTT | TRBV14 | . | TRBJ2-2 | TRBD2
CASTETGTGVETQYF | TGTGCCAGCACCGAGACCGGGACAGGGGTGGAGACCCAGTACTTC | TRBV6-6 | . | TRBJ2-5 | TRBD1
CASSRPGQFSAGRQYF | TGTGCCAGCAGCAGACCGGGACAGTTTTCCGCGGGAAGGCAGTACTTC | TRBV7-2 | . | TRBJ2-5 | .
CASSSQGTYEQYF | TGTGCCAGCAGTTCACAGGGGACCTACGAGCAGTACTTC | TRBV25-1 | . | TRBJ2-7 | TRBD1
CASSLGRVPGEKLFF | TGTGCCAGCAGCTTGGGTAGGGTCCCAGGAGAAAAACTGTTTTTT | TRBV5-6 | . | TRBJ1-4 | .
CASSGTGALASSYNSPLHF | TGTGCCAGCAGTGGGACAGGGGCCTTAGCTAGCTCCTATAATTCACCCCTCCACTTT | TRBV6-1 | . | TRBJ1-6 | TRBD1